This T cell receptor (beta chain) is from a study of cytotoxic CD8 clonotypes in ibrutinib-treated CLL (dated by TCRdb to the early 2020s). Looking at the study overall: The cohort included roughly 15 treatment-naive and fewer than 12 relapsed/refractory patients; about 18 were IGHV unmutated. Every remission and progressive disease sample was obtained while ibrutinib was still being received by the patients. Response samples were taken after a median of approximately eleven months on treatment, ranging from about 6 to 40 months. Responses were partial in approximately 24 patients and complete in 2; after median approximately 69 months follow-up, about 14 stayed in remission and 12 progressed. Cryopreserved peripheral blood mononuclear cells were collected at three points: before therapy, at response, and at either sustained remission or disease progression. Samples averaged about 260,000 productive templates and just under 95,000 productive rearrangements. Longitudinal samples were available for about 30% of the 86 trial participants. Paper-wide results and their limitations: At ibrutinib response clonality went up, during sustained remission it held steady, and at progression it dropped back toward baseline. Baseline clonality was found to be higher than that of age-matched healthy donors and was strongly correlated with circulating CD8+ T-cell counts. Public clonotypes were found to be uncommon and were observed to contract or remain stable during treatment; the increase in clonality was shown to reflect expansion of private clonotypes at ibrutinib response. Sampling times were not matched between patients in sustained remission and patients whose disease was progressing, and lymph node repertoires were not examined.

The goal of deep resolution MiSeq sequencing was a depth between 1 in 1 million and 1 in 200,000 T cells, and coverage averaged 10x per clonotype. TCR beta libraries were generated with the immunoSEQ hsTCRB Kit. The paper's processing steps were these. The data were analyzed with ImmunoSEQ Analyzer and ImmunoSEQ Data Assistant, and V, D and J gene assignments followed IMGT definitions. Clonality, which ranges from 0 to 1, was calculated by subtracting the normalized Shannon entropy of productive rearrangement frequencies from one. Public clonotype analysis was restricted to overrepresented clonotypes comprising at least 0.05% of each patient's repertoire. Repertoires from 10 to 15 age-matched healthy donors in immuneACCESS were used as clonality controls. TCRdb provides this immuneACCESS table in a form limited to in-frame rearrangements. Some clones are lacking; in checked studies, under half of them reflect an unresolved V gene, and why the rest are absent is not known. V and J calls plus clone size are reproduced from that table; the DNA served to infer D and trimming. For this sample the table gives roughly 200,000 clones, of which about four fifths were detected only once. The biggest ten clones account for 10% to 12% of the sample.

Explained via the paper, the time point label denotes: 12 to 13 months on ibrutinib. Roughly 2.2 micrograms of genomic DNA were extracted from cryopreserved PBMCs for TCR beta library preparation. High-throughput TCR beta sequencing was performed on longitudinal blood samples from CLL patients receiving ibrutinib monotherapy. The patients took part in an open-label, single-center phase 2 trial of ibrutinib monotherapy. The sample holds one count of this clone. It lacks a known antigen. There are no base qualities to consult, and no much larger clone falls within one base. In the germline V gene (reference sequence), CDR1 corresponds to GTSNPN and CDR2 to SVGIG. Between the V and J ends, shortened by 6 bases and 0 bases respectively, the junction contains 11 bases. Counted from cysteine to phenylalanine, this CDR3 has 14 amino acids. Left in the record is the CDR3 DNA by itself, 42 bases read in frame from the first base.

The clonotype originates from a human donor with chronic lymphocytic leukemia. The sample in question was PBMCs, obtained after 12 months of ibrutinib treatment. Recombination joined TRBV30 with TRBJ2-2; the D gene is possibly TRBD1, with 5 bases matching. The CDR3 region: CACDSSANTGELFF. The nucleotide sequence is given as TGTGCCTGCGACAGTTCGGCGAACACCGGGGAGCTGTTTTTT. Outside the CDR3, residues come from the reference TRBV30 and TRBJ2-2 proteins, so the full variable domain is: SQTIHQWPATLVQPVGSPLSLECTVEGTSNPNLYWYRQAAGRGLQLLFYSVGIGQISSEVPQNLSASRPQDRQFILSSKKLLLSDSGFYLCACDSSANTGELFFGEGSRLTVL.